This note documents a single T cell receptor (beta chain) sequence. Germline values: CDR1 ENHRY, CDR2 SYGVKD. This CDR3 has 16 residues. The V end was cut by 5 bases, the J end by 0 bases, with 16 bases between. These data belong to a study of lymphopenia after photon versus proton radiotherapy. TCRdb keeps only in-frame clones here, not all; method: immunoSEQ multiplex PCR. The table records tens of thousands of clones, about nine tenths of them present only once. The sequence was obtained from a woman aged 45 to 65 with cholangiocarcinoma. This chain joins TRBV10-3 and TRBJ2-5, with a possible D match to TRBD2 (7 bases). The sequencing here drew on peripheral blood, taken from a patient treated with photon-based radiotherapy. The CDR3 loop is CAISSLGGAYQETQYF. The CDR3 DNA reads TGTGCCATCAGTTCTTTAGGGGGGGCGTACCAAGAGACCCAGTACTTC.